This T cell receptor (beta chain) appears in the sequencing data of a study of response to subunit inactivated influenza vaccine. TCRdb fed the RT-PCR reads into MiXCR, producing one record per CDR3 protein. The sample lists 500,000 to 550,000 distinct CDR3 sequences; 7.6% were seen once. Whole-study results and caveats: The authors offered the suggestion that each seasonal influenza vaccination recruits few new T cells.

A remark on this clonotype: Its antigen is undetermined.

The junction had 18 bases not matched to a gene; V was cut back by 6 bases and J by 2 bases. CDR3 length equals 19 residues. Germline CDR1 reads LNHDA; CDR2 reads SQIVND (reference sequence). The starting material was PBMCs from blood, obtained 23 months after vaccination. The chain uses TRBV19 and TRBJ2-3, with TRBD2 matching 9 bases. The clonotype originates from a man in his fifties or sixties who received an inactivated influenza vaccine. DNA for the CDR3: TGTGCCAGTAGCAAGAGGGGGCGGGAGGGCTCTTCCTTCACAGATACGCAGTATTTT. Amino acid sequence: CASSKRGREGSSFTDTQYF.